This T cell receptor beta chain was obtained from a study of PD-1 blockade in classical Hodgkin lymphoma. Whole-study results and caveats: Reasons behind the repertoire differences stay unclear, perhaps disease activity or earlier therapy. It was reported that newly diagnosed patients had less baseline TCR diversity than healthy donors.

TCRdb keeps only in-frame clones here, not all; method: immunoSEQ multiplex PCR. Here the sample spans over 60,000 clones, roughly 92% being singletons. Germline-derived CDR1 and CDR2 are SGHRS and YFSETQ. Trimming stripped 4 bases from V and 4 bases from J, with 20 bases between. The CDR3 has 16 residues. The time point was: newly diagnosed, previously untreated cHL patient sample. Comparison samples consisted of PBMCs from newly diagnosed, untreated classical Hodgkin lymphoma. For this clone: Its cognate antigen is unknown.

The sample comprised peripheral blood mononuclear cells (PBMCs). V usage is TRBV5-1 and J usage is TRBJ2-5, with D unresolved. This receptor was identified in a human donor with classical Hodgkin lymphoma. The CDR3 nucleotides are TGCGCCAGCAGCCTGGCCCAGACTGTTTCCTTAGAGACCCAGTACTTC. It is translated as CASSLAQTVSLETQYF.